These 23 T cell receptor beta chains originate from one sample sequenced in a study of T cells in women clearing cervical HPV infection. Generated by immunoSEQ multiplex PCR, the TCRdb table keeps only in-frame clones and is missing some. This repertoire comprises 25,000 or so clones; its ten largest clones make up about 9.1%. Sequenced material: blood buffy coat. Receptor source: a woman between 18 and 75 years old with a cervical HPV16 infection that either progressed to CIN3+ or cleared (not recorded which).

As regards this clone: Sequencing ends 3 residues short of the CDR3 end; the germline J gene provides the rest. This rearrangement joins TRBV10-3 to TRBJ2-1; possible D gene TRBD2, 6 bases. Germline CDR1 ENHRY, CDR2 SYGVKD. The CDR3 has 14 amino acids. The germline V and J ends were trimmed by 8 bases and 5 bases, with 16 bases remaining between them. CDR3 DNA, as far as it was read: TGTGCCATCCTCGAGCGGGTTGGAGACAATGAG. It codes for CAILERVGDNE. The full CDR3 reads CAILERVGDNEQFF.

Partial CDR3 DNA: TGTGCCAGTAGTCGGACAGGGCGTGACCAGCCC. Protein sequence: CASSRTGRDQP. The full-length CDR3 reads as CASSRTGRDQPQHF. The chain joins TRBV19 to TRBJ1-5; 8 nucleotides match TRBD1. The CDR3 goes on 3 residues after the read ends, and that part is filled in from the germline J gene. The junction had 7 bases not matched to a gene; V was cut back by 5 bases and J by 7 bases. The length of the CDR3 is 14 residues. The germline V gene encodes CDR1 LNHDA and CDR2 SQIVND (reference sequence).

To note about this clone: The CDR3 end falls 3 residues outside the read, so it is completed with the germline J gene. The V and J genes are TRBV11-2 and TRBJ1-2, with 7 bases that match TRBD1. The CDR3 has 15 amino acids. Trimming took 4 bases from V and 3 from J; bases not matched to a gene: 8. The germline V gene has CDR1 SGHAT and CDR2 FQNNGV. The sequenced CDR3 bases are TGTGCCAGCAGCTACCCGGGACAGACTTACTATGGC. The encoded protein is CASSYPGQTYYG. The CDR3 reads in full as CASSYPGQTYYGYTF.

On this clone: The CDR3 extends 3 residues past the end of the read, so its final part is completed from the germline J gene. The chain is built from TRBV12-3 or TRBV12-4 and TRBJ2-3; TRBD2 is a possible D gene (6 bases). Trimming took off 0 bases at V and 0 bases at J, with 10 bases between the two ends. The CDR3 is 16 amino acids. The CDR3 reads CASSLALAYSTDTQYF. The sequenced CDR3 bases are TGTGCCAGCAGTTTAGCGCTAGCGTACAGCACAGATACG.

The DNA read from the CDR3 is TGTGCCAGCATCAGGGATAACTCTGGGGCCAACGTC. Residues: CASIRDNSGANV. The CDR3 in full is CASIRDNSGANVLTF. This rearrangement joins TRBV28 to TRBJ2-6, with a weak D call TRBD1 (5 bases). Read sequence stops 3 residues before the CDR3 end, and the germline J gene provides the missing end. From germline, CDR1 is MDHEN and CDR2 SYDVKM. Trimming shortened V by 7 bases and J by 0 bases, and 10 bases separated the two germline ends. CDR3 length: 15 residues.

CDR3 DNA (partial): TGTGCCAGCAGCTTCGGGACAGGGGACTATGGC. It codes for CASSFGTGDYG. The whole CDR3 protein reads CASSFGTGDYGYTF. The rearrangement links TRBV5-5 to TRBJ1-2, with TRBD1 matching over 10 bases. Read data end 3 residues before the CDR3 end; the end is taken from the germline J gene. From germline, CDR1 is SGHKS and CDR2 YYEKEE (reference sequence). V lost 2 bases and J lost 3; bases outside the gene matches: 1. The CDR3 spans 14 residues.

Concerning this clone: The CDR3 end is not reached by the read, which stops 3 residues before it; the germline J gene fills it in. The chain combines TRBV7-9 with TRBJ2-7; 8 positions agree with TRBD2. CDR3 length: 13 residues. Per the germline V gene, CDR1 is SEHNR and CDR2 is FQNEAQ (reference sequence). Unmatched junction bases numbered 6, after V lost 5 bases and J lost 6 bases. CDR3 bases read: TGTGCCAGCAGCGCAGGACTAGCACCCGAG. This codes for CASSAGLAPE. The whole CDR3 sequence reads CASSAGLAPEQYF.

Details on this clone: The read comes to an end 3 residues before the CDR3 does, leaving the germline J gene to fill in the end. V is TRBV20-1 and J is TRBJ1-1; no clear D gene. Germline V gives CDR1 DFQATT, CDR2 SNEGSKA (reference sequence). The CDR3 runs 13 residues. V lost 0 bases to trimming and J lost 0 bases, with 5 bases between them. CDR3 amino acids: CSAREQMNTEAFF. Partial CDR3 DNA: TGCAGTGCTAGAGAACAAATGAACACTGAA.

The CDR3 sequence: CATSDSPTGGGYTF. The DNA read from the CDR3 is TGTGCCACCAGTGATTCCCCAACGGGGGGTGGC. The chain combines TRBV24-1 with TRBJ1-2, with D possibly TRBD1 on 5 matching bases. The CDR3 end falls 3 residues outside the read, so it is completed with the germline J gene. Between the trimmed V and J ends, which lost 2 bases and 7 bases, there was a span of 13 bases. Per germline, CDR1 KGHDR and CDR2 SFDVKD. This CDR3 comprises 14 residues.

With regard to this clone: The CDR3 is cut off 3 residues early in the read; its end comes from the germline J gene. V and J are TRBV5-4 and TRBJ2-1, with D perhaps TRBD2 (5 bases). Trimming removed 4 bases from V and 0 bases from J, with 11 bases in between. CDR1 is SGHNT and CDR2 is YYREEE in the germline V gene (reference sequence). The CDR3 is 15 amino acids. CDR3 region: CASSPTGDSYNEQFF. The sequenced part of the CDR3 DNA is TGTGCCAGCAGCCCAACCGGGGACTCCTACAATGAG.

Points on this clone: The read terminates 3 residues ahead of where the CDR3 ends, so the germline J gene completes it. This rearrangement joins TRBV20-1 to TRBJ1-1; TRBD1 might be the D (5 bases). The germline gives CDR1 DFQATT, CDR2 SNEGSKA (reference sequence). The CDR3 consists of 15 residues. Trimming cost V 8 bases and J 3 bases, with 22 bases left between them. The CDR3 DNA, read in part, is TGCAGTACCCGACAGAACATGGGTGGGGACACTGAA. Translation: CSTRQNMGGDTE. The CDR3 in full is CSTRQNMGGDTEAFF.

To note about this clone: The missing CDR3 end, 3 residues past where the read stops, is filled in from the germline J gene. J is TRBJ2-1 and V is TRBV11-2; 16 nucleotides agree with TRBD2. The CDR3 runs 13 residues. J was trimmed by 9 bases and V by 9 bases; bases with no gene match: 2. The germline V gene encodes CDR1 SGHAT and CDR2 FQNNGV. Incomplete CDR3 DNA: TGTGCCAGTGGGACTAGCGGGAGGGTTGAG. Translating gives CASGTSGRVE. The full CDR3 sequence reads CASGTSGRVEQFF.

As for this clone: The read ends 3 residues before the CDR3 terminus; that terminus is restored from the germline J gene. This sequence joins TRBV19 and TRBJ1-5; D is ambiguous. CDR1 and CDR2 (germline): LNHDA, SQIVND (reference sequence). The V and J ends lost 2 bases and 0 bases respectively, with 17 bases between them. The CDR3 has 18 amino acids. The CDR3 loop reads CASSISRGLRGSNQPQHF. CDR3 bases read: TGTGCCAGTAGTATAAGTAGAGGGCTGCGAGGTAGCAATCAGCCC.

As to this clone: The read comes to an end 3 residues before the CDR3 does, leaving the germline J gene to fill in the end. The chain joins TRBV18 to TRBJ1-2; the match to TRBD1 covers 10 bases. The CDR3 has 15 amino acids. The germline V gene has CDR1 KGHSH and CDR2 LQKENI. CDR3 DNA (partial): TGTGCCAGCTCACCCCAACCCGGGACAGGGGTCGAC. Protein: CASSPQPGTGVD. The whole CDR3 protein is CASSPQPGTGVDYTF.

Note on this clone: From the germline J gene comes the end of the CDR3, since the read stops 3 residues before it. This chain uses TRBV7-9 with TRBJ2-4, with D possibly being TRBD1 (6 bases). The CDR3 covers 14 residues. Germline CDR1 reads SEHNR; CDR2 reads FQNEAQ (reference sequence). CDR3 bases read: TGTGCCAGCAGCACACCGGGACAATTTTGGGGT. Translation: CASSTPGQFWG. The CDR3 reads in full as CASSTPGQFWGQYF.

CDR3 bases read: TGCGCCAGCAGCTTGGACCAGGTTAACACCGGGGAG. Protein: CASSLDQVNTGE. The whole CDR3 sequence reads CASSLDQVNTGELFF. The chain combines TRBV5-1 with TRBJ2-2; D gene unclear. Sequencing ends 3 residues short of the CDR3 end; the germline J gene provides the rest. The V gene's germline CDR1 is SGHRS and CDR2 YFSETQ. Trimming cost V 0 bases and J 2 bases, with 8 bases left between them. CDR3 length: 15 amino acids.

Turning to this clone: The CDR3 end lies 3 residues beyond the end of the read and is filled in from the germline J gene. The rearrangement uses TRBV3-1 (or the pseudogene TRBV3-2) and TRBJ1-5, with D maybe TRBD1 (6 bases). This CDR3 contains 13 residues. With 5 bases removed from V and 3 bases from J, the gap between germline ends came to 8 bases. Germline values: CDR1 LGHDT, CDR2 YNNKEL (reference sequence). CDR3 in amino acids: CASSGQNNQPQHF. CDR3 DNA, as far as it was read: TGTGCCAGCAGCGGACAGAACAATCAGCCC.

The chain's CDR3 is CSVLGPTGLGYTF. Partial CDR3 DNA: TGCAGCGTCCTTGGCCCCACAGGTTTAGGC. The genes are TRBV29-1 and TRBJ1-2, with D perhaps TRBD1 (5 bases). The read is 3 residues too short to cover the CDR3 end, so that end is filled in from the germline J gene. Per the germline V gene, CDR1 is SQVTM and CDR2 is ANQGSEA. The CDR3 covers 13 residues.

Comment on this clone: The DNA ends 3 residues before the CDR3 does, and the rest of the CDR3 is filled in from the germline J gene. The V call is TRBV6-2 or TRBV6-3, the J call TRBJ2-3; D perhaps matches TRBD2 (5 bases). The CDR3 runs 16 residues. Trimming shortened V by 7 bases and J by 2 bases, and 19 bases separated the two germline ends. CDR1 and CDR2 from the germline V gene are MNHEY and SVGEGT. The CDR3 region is CASTSLEGRITDTQYF. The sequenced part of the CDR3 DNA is TGTGCCAGCACCTCGCTTGAGGGCAGAATCACAGATACG.

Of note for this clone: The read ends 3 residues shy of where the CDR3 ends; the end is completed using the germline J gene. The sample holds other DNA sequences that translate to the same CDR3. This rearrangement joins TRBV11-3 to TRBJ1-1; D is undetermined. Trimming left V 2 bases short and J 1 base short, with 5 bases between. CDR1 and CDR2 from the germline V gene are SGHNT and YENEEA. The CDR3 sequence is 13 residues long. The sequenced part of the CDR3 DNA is TGTGCCAGCAGCTTAACGGGGAACACTGAA. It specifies CASSLTGNTE. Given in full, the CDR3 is CASSLTGNTEAFF.

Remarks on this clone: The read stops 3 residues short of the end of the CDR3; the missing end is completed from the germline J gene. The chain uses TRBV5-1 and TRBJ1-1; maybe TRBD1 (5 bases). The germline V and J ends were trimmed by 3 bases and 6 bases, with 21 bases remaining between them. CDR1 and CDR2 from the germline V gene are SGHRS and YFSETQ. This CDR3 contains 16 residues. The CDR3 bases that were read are TGCGCCAGCAGCTGGACACCTTATGGGGTTGGAGCTGAA. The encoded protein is CASSWTPYGVGAE. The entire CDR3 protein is CASSWTPYGVGAEAFF.

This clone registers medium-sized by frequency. CDR3 residues: CSVEVRGSKNIQYF. The CDR3 DNA, read in part, is TGCAGCGTTGAAGTGCGGGGATCCAAAAACATT. The chain combines TRBV29-1 with TRBJ2-4; perhaps TRBD2 as D (6 bases). From the germline J gene comes the end of the CDR3, since the read stops 3 residues before it. The V end was cut by 1 base, the J end by 2 bases, with 9 bases between. Germline CDR1 and CDR2: SQVTM and ANQGSEA. The CDR3 extends over 14 amino acids.

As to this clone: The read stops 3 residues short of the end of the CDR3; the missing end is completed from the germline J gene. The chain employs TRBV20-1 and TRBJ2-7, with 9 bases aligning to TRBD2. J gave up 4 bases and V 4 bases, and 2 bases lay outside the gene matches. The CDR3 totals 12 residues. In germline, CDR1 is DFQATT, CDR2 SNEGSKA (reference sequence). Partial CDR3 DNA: TGCAGTGCTACTAGCGGGATTTACGAG. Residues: CSATSGIYE. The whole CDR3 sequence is CSATSGIYEQYF.